This paragraph reports one TCR beta chain. Assay used: immunoSEQ multiplex PCR; TCRdb lists only in-frame clones, some missing. Of more than 100,000 clones in the sample, 75% to 95% are singletons; the top ten hold 45%. These data originate in a study of T cell responses to AZD1222 COVID-19 vaccine. Trimming pared 3 bases from V and 6 bases from J, leaving 18 bases between. This CDR3 has 17 amino acids. Germline CDR1 MDHEN, CDR2 SYDVKM. This sample comprised peripheral blood, obtained on day 0 of AZD1222 vaccination. The J gene is TRBJ1-6, the V gene TRBV28; no definite D call. This TCR was recovered from an adult in good health. The CDR3 DNA reads TGTGCCAGCAGTTTGTCCCGATCCGGTAGACGTAATTCACCCCTCCACTTT. Its translation: CASSLSRSGRRNSPLHF.